A single sample gave rise to the 32 T cell receptor beta chains below, sequenced in a study of shared clonotypes between healthy human individuals. The table came from immunoSEQ multiplex PCR; TCRdb's copy has only in-frame clones and leaves some out. The table lists roughly 2.6 million clones, roughly 92% of them singletons. The specimen was naive CD4+ T cells sorted from blood. Sample subset: CD45RA+ positively selected. Receptor source: a man between 18 and 29 years old in good health.

The chain links TRBV7-2 to TRBJ2-2; 9 nucleotides line up with TRBD2. CDR3 length equals 15 residues. Losses at the gene ends were 2 bases for V and 4 bases for J; bases not matched to a gene: 2. Germline lookup yields CDR1 SGHTA and CDR2 FQGNSA. The CDR3 sequence is CASSLLLAGTGELFF. CDR3 coding DNA: TGTGCCAGCAGCTTATTACTAGCGGGCACCGGGGAGCTGTTTTTT.

The chain couples TRBV7-9 to TRBJ2-4; either TRBD1 or TRBD2 may supply D (5 bases each). CDR1 is SEHNR and CDR2 is FQNEAQ in the germline V gene (reference sequence). There are 13 residues in the CDR3. Trimming shortened V by 0 bases and J by 10 bases, and 10 bases separated the two germline ends. CDR3 loop: CASSLASGRIQYF. CDR3 coding DNA: TGTGCCAGCAGCTTAGCGTCGGGGCGAATTCAGTACTTC. Using reference TRBV7-9 and TRBJ2-4 for the parts outside the CDR3, the full variable domain is DTGVSQNPRHKITKRGQNVTFRCDPISEHNRLYWYRQTLGQGPEFLTYFQNEAQLEKSRLLSDRFSAERPKGSFSTLEIQRTEQGDSAMYLCASSLASGRIQYFGAGTRLSVL.

The rearrangement links TRBV5-6 to TRBJ2-3; D is ambiguous. Germline V gives CDR1 SGHDT, CDR2 YYEEEE. The CDR3 spans 16 residues. Deletions cut 0 bases from V and 3 bases from J, with 14 bases between. CDR3 coding DNA: TGTGCCAGCAGCTTGGCGGACCGTGGCCATACAGATACGCAGTATTTT. Translated, it gives CASSLADRGHTDTQYF.

This chain links TRBV9 with TRBJ2-7; a possible D gene is TRBD1 (6 bases). This CDR3 contains 13 residues. CDR1 is SGDLS and CDR2 is YYNGEE in the germline V gene. Deletions cut 4 bases from V and 6 bases from J, with 14 bases between. CDR3 region: CASSPQGRGEQYF. CDR3 DNA sequence: TGTGCCAGCAGCCCACAGGGACGGGGCGAGCAGTACTTC.

V gene TRBV5-1 combines with J gene TRBJ1-4; D is perhaps TRBD1 (5 bases). Germline values: CDR1 SGHRS, CDR2 YFSETQ. V was shortened by 0 bases and J by 4 bases, with 10 bases between the two germline ends. The CDR3 is 15 residues long. This CDR3 is CASSLVGTDNEKLFF. CDR3 bases: TGCGCCAGCAGCTTGGTTGGGACGGATAATGAAAAACTGTTTTTT.

This clone was recorded only once. This sequence joins TRBV27 and TRBJ1-5; no reliable D call. The CDR3 runs to 15 residues. The germline gives CDR1 MNHEY, CDR2 SMNVEV (reference sequence). V dropped 2 bases and J dropped 4 bases, with 12 bases sitting between them. The DNA of the CDR3 is TGTGCCAGCAGTTTACGGGGTGGGCCAAATCAGCCCCAGCATTTT. Amino acid sequence: CASSLRGGPNQPQHF.

Details on this clone: This sample includes further DNA sequences coding for the same CDR3. V usage is TRBV29-1 and J usage is TRBJ2-7, with a possible D match to TRBD1 (5 bases). Trimming pared 6 bases from V and 3 bases from J, leaving 12 bases between. CDR1 SQVTM and CDR2 ANQGSEA come from the germline V gene. CDR3 size: 12 residues. Here the CDR3 reads CSVGQGGYEQYF. CDR3 coding DNA: TGCAGCGTCGGGCAGGGTGGCTACGAGCAGTACTTC.

This chain uses TRBV30 with TRBJ2-2, with no clear D. Trimming pared 5 bases from V and 4 bases from J, leaving 14 bases between. CDR1 is GTSNPN, CDR2 SVGIG, per germline (reference sequence). This CDR3 comprises 14 residues. CDR3: CAWGPLRSTGELFF. Written as DNA, the CDR3 is TGTGCCTGGGGCCCCCTCAGGAGCACCGGGGAGCTGTTTTTT.

As concerns this clone: Sequence at one end of the junction differs from germline and may be a read error. The J gene is TRBJ2-5, the V gene TRBV7-7; TRBD1 aligns across 8 bases. CDR1 and CDR2 (germline): SSHAT, FNYEAQ (reference sequence). This CDR3 is 16 amino acids long. The CDR3, as DNA: TGTGCTAGCAGCTTAGCGTTCAGGGGGCTCCAAGAGACCCAGTACTTC. Its protein product is CASSLAFRGLQETQYF.

This sequence joins TRBV29-1 and TRBJ1-1; TRBD1 matches at 12 bases. This CDR3 spans 15 amino acids. CDR1 and CDR2 from the germline V gene are SQVTM and ANQGSEA. V lost 4 bases and J lost 5; bases outside the gene matches: 8. The CDR3 bases are TGCAGCGTTGTCGGGACAGGGGGCGCCGTAACTGAAGCTTTCTTT. It codes for CSVVGTGGAVTEAFF.

The chain is built from TRBV12-5 and TRBJ2-1; 14 bases are shared with TRBD2. There are 15 residues in the CDR3. Germline V gene sequence: CDR1 LGHNT, CDR2 FRNRAP. The V gene end was trimmed by 6 bases and the J gene end by 5 bases; junction bases not matched to a gene: 3. CDR3 DNA: TGTGCTAGTGGCCCGGGACTAGCGGGAGACAATGAGCAGTTCTTC. This gives the protein CASGPGLAGDNEQFF.

The chain joins TRBV6-1 to TRBJ2-7, with D tentatively TRBD2 (5 bases). Per the germline V gene, CDR1 is MNHNS and CDR2 is SASEGT. V gave up 6 bases and J gave up 0 bases, with 9 bases separating them. The CDR3 is made up of 13 amino acids. The CDR3 region is CASRNRGSYEQYF. CDR3 in DNA: TGTGCCAGCAGAAACCGGGGCTCCTACGAGCAGTACTTC.

This chain links TRBV11-2 with TRBJ2-5; TRBD1 might be the D (5 bases). The last part of the DNA fits TRBJ2-7 better; the J call may be wrong. Germline V CDR1 and CDR2: SGHAT, FQNNGV. The CDR3 consists of 14 residues. CDR3 residues: CASTPTGVTYEQYF. In DNA form, the CDR3 reads TGTGCCAGCACCCCCACAGGAGTGACCTACGAGCAGTACTTC.

The rearrangement links TRBV27 to TRBJ2-7; possible D gene TRBD1, 7 bases. The CDR3 loop spans 13 amino acids. Deletions cut 8 bases from V and 4 bases from J, with 15 bases between. In germline, CDR1 is MNHEY, CDR2 SMNVEV (reference sequence). This CDR3 is CASSTGRRYEQYF. CDR3 coding DNA: TGTGCCAGCTCGACAGGGAGGAGGTACGAGCAGTACTTC.

The rearrangement uses TRBV27 and TRBJ1-2; D possibly corresponds to TRBD1 (6 bases). Deletions cut 2 bases from V and 6 bases from J, with 13 bases between. The CDR3 runs to 14 residues. Germline CDR1 reads MNHEY; CDR2 reads SMNVEV (reference sequence). CDR3 sequence: CASSLRGASDGYTF. The CDR3, as DNA: TGTGCCAGCAGTTTAAGGGGGGCTTCTGATGGCTACACCTTC.

This chain links TRBV5-4 with TRBJ2-7; 8 bases align to TRBD1. J lost 5 bases, V lost 1 base, and 8 bases had no gene match. In germline, CDR1 is SGHNT, CDR2 YYREEE (reference sequence). The CDR3 sequence is 15 residues long. The CDR3 DNA follows: TGTGCCAGCAGCTTGACCAGACAGGGGCTCCACGAGCAGTACTTC. It translates to CASSLTRQGLHEQYF.

The chain joins TRBV18 to TRBJ2-2; TRBD1 agrees at 12 bases. Germline V gives CDR1 KGHSH, CDR2 LQKENI. The ends lost 0 bases at V and 0 bases at J; junction bases unmatched: 5. This CDR3 has 19 amino acids. The CDR3 is CASSPPGQGATSNTGELFF. CDR3 DNA sequence: TGTGCCAGCTCACCACCGGGACAGGGGGCCACCTCGAACACCGGGGAGCTGTTTTTT.

The rearrangement joins TRBV4-2 to TRBJ2-3, with 11 bases that match TRBD2. V lost 0 bases to trimming and J lost 0 bases; unmatched junction nucleotides: 8. Per germline, CDR1 LGHNA and CDR2 YNFKEQ. The CDR3 is made up of 19 amino acids. The CDR3 reads CASSQDRLASGGSTDTQYF. The CDR3 coding sequence is TGTGCCAGCAGCCAAGATCGGTTGGCTAGCGGGGGGAGCACAGATACGCAGTATTTT.

The chain is built from TRBV7-9 and TRBJ2-7; 7 bases align to TRBD1. The junction had 2 bases not matched to a gene; V was cut back by 2 bases and J by 4 bases. CDR3 length equals 13 residues. Germline V gives CDR1 SEHNR, CDR2 FQNEAQ (reference sequence). For the CDR3, the DNA is TGTGCCAGCAGCTTACGACAGGGTTACGAGCAGTACTTC. Residues: CASSLRQGYEQYF.

The gene calls are TRBV21-1 and TRBJ1-1; the table's D call TRBD1 went unverified against the DNA. TRBV21-1 is an annotated pseudogene. This CDR3 has 13 residues. The CDR3 loop is CASSKPGRTEAFF. Here the CDR3 DNA reads TGTGCCAGCAGCAAACCAGGCAGGACTGAAGCTTTCTTT.

The rearrangement uses TRBV7-9 and TRBJ2-5, with 7 bases that match TRBD2. This CDR3 comprises 14 residues. Germline CDR1 reads SEHNR; CDR2 reads FQNEAQ (reference sequence). The J segment lost 5 bases and the V segment lost 1 base, leaving 4 bases of the junction unmatched. CDR3 protein: CASSLDWREETQYF. The CDR3, as DNA: TGTGCCAGCAGCTTAGATTGGCGGGAGGAGACCCAGTACTTC.

This clone came up once. V and J are TRBV5-4 and TRBJ1-2, with D maybe TRBD1 (6 bases). Trimming removed 4 bases at V and 4 bases at J, with 17 bases between. CDR3 length: 15 amino acids. CDR1 is SGHNT and CDR2 is YYREEE in the germline V gene (reference sequence). CDR3 in DNA: TGTGCCAGCAGCGCCGGTGGGGCAGGGGTCTATGGCTACACCTTC. As protein: CASSAGGAGVYGYTF.

The chain is built from TRBV2 and TRBJ1-4; no firm D call. V was pared by 7 bases and J by 0 bases, with 9 bases between. The CDR3 length is 14 residues. Germline V gene lookup returns CDR1 SNHLY and CDR2 FYNNEI. In nucleotides, the CDR3 is TGTGCCAGCACCATACAAGCAACTAATGAAAAACTGTTTTTT. Translation: CASTIQATNEKLFF.

Here the CDR3 reads CASSVAGAEETQYF. In DNA, the CDR3 is TGTGCCAGCAGCGTAGCGGGGGCGGAAGAGACCCAGTACTTC. The chain combines TRBV9 with TRBJ2-5; possibly TRBD1 or TRBD2 for D (6 bases each). The CDR3 runs to 14 residues. Trimming took off 0 bases at V and 3 bases at J, with 9 bases between the two ends. Per germline, CDR1 SGDLS and CDR2 YYNGEE. Using reference TRBV9 and TRBJ2-5 for the parts outside the CDR3, the full variable domain is DSGVTQTPKHLITATGQRVTLRCSPRSGDLSVYWYQQSLDQGLQFLIQYYNGEERAKGNILERFSAQQFPDLHSELNLSSLELGDSALYFCASSVAGAEETQYFGPGTRLLVL.

This chain links TRBV2 with TRBJ1-5; D may be TRBD1 (6 bases). This CDR3 contains 19 residues. V shed 4 bases and J shed 2 bases, with 24 bases lying between them. Germline CDR1 SNHLY, CDR2 FYNNEI. The CDR3 is CASSGPLRGSTGRNQPQHF. Written as DNA, the CDR3 is TGTGCCAGCAGTGGCCCCCTAAGGGGATCAACAGGGCGCAATCAGCCCCAGCATTTT. Looking up the rest from reference TRBV2 and TRBJ1-5 gives the full variable domain: EPEVTQTPSHQVTQMGQEVILRCVPISNHLYFYWYRQILGQKVEFLVSFYNNEISEKSEIFDDQFSVERPDGSNFTLKIRSTKLEDSAMYFCASSGPLRGSTGRNQPQHFGDGTRLSIL.

The chain combines TRBV18 with TRBJ2-1; 9 bases line up with TRBD1. From germline, CDR1 is KGHSH and CDR2 LQKENI. V lost 1 base and J lost 3; bases outside the gene matches: 10. The CDR3 extends over 18 amino acids. The CDR3 loop is CASSPRVLGTGFYNEQFF. The CDR3 region has the DNA TGTGCCAGCTCACCACGGGTTCTGGGGACAGGGTTCTACAATGAGCAGTTCTTC.

The chain combines TRBV4-3 with TRBJ1-3, with a weak D call TRBD1 (5 bases). This CDR3 region has 15 residues. Germline CDR1 and CDR2: LGHNA and YSLEER. V was pared by 0 bases and J by 0 bases, with 6 bases between. The CDR3 region is CASSQDGHSGNTIYF. The CDR3 bases are TGCGCCAGCAGCCAAGACGGACACTCTGGAAACACCATATATTTT.

CDR3 DNA: TGCGCCAGCAGTGGCGGGAGGGGCACAGATACGCAGTATTTT. Translated: CASSGGRGTDTQYF. The V gene is TRBV10-1, the J gene TRBJ2-3, with 9 bases matching TRBD2. Germline CDR1 WNHNN, CDR2 SYGVQD (reference sequence). The CDR3 is 14 residues long. The V gene end was trimmed by 4 bases and the J gene end by 1 base; junction bases not matched to a gene: 0.

The V and J genes are TRBV9 and TRBJ2-6, with 9 nucleotides matching TRBD1. CDR3 length equals 17 residues. With 0 bases clipped from V and 0 bases from J, the junction kept 1 base outside the gene matches. Germline loops: CDR1 SGDLS, CDR2 YYNGEE. CDR3 residues: CASSVGTGVSGANVLTF. The CDR3, as DNA: TGTGCCAGCAGCGTAGGGACAGGGGTCTCTGGGGCCAACGTCCTGACTTTC.

The table lists this clone with a few counts. The gene calls are TRBV2 and TRBJ1-1; TRBD1 is a possible D gene (6 bases). The germline V and J ends were trimmed by 5 bases and 7 bases, with 11 bases remaining between them. The CDR3 sequence is 12 residues long. Germline lookup yields CDR1 SNHLY and CDR2 FYNNEI. In nucleotides, the CDR3 is TGTGCCAGCAGTCCCGGGACATATGAAGCTTTCTTT. This gives the protein CASSPGTYEAFF.

The V gene is TRBV10-3, the J gene TRBJ2-5; weak D call: TRBD1 (6 bases). This CDR3 contains 15 residues. Trimming stripped 4 bases from V and 4 bases from J, with 16 bases between. Germline assignment: CDR1 ENHRY and CDR2 SYGVKD. In DNA, the CDR3 is TGTGCCATCAGTGGTAGAGGGGGTAAGGGAGAGACCCAGTACTTC. This translates into CAISGRGGKGETQYF.

As to this clone: Other DNA variants within this sample encode the same CDR3. The CDR3 sequence: CASSVTGSYEQYF. CDR3 in DNA: TGTGCCAGCAGTGTTACAGGCTCCTACGAGCAGTACTTC. The chain joins TRBV6-1 to TRBJ2-7; tentatively, D is TRBD1 (5 bases). This CDR3 comprises 13 residues. V lost 4 bases and J lost 0, with 7 bases in between. Germline CDR1 and CDR2: MNHNS and SASEGT.